What follows are 20 T cell receptor beta chains derived from one specimen sequenced in a study of cytomegalovirus exposure and HLA in healthy donors. Here immunoSEQ multiplex PCR was the method, and the copy in TCRdb shows in-frame clones only, minus some. This repertoire shows 300,000 to 400,000 clones, roughly 89% found once; its top ten account for roughly 0.8%. The source material was PBMCs. The receptors originated from a young woman in good health and CMV-seronegative.

The rearrangement uses TRBV11-2 and TRBJ2-1, with 12 nucleotides matching TRBD2. The J segment lost 9 bases and the V segment lost 7 bases, leaving 16 bases of the junction unmatched. Germline V gene lookup returns CDR1 SGHAT and CDR2 FQNNGV. The CDR3 runs to 17 residues. CDR3 coding DNA: TGTGCCAGCATTGAGGCTAGCGGGAGGGCCCTGGTTAGTGAGCAGTTCTTC. Amino acids: CASIEASGRALVSEQFF. Full variable domain (rest looked up from reference TRBV11-2 and TRBJ2-1): EAGVAQSPRYKIIEKRQSVAFWCNPISGHATLYWYQQILGQGPKLLIQFQNNGVVDDSQLPKDRFSAERLKGVDSTLKIQPAKLEDSAVYLCASIEASGRALVSEQFFGPGTRLTVL.

This clone came up once. The chain's CDR3 is CSVEPGNEQFF. Here the CDR3 DNA reads TGCAGCGTTGAGCCGGGCAATGAGCAGTTCTTC. The chain is built from TRBV29-1 and TRBJ2-1; D remains ambiguous. This CDR3 spans 11 amino acids. The ends were cut back, 3 bases at V and 6 bases at J, with 6 bases in the middle. Germline V CDR1 and CDR2: SQVTM, ANQGSEA.

This chain connects TRBV2 to TRBJ2-1, with a possible D match to TRBD2 (7 bases). CDR1 and CDR2 from the germline V gene are SNHLY and FYNNEI. This CDR3 spans 15 amino acids. The germline V and J ends were trimmed by 1 base and 5 bases, with 12 bases remaining between them. The CDR3 spells CASSEGGGQNNEQFF. Here the CDR3 DNA reads TGTGCCAGCAGTGAAGGGGGGGGCCAAAACAATGAGCAGTTCTTC.

The chain links TRBV6-5 to TRBJ2-3; D is uncertain. The length of the CDR3 is 15 residues. Germline CDR1 reads MNHEY; CDR2 reads SVGAGI. Deletions cut 5 bases from V and 4 bases from J, with 16 bases between. The CDR3 nucleotides read TGTGCCAGCAGTGTGACTGTAGGTGGGTCAGATACGCAGTATTTT. The encoded protein is CASSVTVGGSDTQYF.

This sequence joins TRBV27 and TRBJ1-1; the D gene is possibly TRBD1 (5 bases). CDR1 and CDR2 from the germline V gene are MNHEY and SMNVEV (reference sequence). Trimming removed 5 bases from V and 0 bases from J, with 13 bases in between. The CDR3 extends over 15 amino acids. CDR3 in amino acids: CASSLQGPLNTEAFF. CDR3 DNA: TGTGCCAGCAGTCTCCAGGGTCCTTTGAACACTGAAGCTTTCTTT.

CDR3 DNA: TGTGCCAGCAGTGATTTGACAGCGTCCTACAATGAGCAGTTCTTC. Amino acids: CASSDLTASYNEQFF. The rearrangement links TRBV2 to TRBJ2-1, with D maybe TRBD1 (5 bases). The CDR3 length is 15 residues. The germline V gene encodes CDR1 SNHLY and CDR2 FYNNEI. V lost 3 bases and J lost 1, with 10 bases in between.

This rearrangement joins TRBV19 to TRBJ1-1, with 7 bases identical to TRBD1. Germline CDR1 LNHDA, CDR2 SQIVND (reference sequence). The trim removed 1 base at V and 4 bases at J, leaving 9 bases unmatched. The CDR3 covers 16 residues. The CDR3 DNA follows: TGTGCCAGTAGTATAGGGATAAGGGGGCTGTTCACTGAAGCTTTCTTT. Translating gives CASSIGIRGLFTEAFF.

The rearrangement joins TRBV14 to TRBJ1-2; a weak D match, TRBD1 (5 bases). CDR1 and CDR2 from the germline V gene are SGHDN and FVKESK. CDR3 size: 16 residues. V dropped 0 bases and J dropped 4 bases, with 15 bases sitting between them. The CDR3 loop reads CASSQDWGRMSYGYTF. CDR3 sequence (DNA): TGTGCCAGCAGCCAAGATTGGGGGAGGATGAGCTATGGCTACACCTTC.

The count of this clone is one. The CDR3 DNA follows: TGCGCCAGCAGCTTTCGGGGGACAGGGACGATAACTACTAACTATGGCTACACCTTC. Amino acids: CASSFRGTGTITTNYGYTF. V usage is TRBV5-1 and J usage is TRBJ1-2, with 9 bases fitting TRBD1. Per the germline V gene, CDR1 is SGHRS and CDR2 is YFSETQ. V was clipped by 2 bases and J by 0 bases; unmatched bases: 14. This CDR3 contains 19 residues.

On this clone: Additional DNA sequences in this sample encode the identical CDR3. V gene TRBV27 combines with J gene TRBJ1-1; 9 nucleotides agree with TRBD1. Germline CDR1 reads MNHEY; CDR2 reads SMNVEV (reference sequence). The CDR3 is made up of 14 amino acids. With 6 bases clipped from V and 5 bases from J, the junction kept 7 bases outside the gene matches. CDR3 DNA: TGTGCCAGCAGCCTGGACAGGGGAAGGACTGAAGCTTTCTTT. It encodes CASSLDRGRTEAFF.

This sequence joins TRBV5-4 and TRBJ2-7, with a tentative D call TRBD1 (5 bases). V lost 0 bases to trimming and J lost 6 bases, with 13 bases between them. The CDR3 totals 14 residues. Germline V gene data show CDR1 as SGHNT and CDR2 as YYREEE (reference sequence). The CDR3 is CASSLVGVGGEQYF. The CDR3 bases are TGTGCCAGCAGCTTGGTAGGGGTCGGTGGCGAGCAGTACTTC.

CDR3 in amino acids: CASSRDREETQYF. The CDR3 nucleotides are TGTGCCAGCAGCCGGGACAGGGAAGAGACCCAGTACTTC. V usage is TRBV11-1 and J usage is TRBJ2-5; 9 bases fit TRBD1. CDR1 is SGHAT, CDR2 FQDESV, per germline (reference sequence). CDR3 size: 13 residues. J was trimmed by 3 bases and V by 5 bases; bases with no gene match: 1.

The gene calls are TRBV2 and TRBJ1-1; D gene unclear. Germline values: CDR1 SNHLY, CDR2 FYNNEI. Between the trimmed V and J ends, which lost 1 base and 0 bases, there was a span of 9 bases. The CDR3 is 15 amino acids. The CDR3, as DNA: TGTGCCAGCAGTGAAGGTGAGAGTATGAACACTGAAGCTTTCTTT. Translation: CASSEGESMNTEAFF.

This clone was observed once. The chain couples TRBV21-1 to TRBJ2-7; the table gives TRBD1 as D, unverified against the DNA. TRBV21-1 has pseudogene status. The CDR3 runs to 16 residues. The CDR3 DNA reads TGTGCCAGCAGCAAATTGGGGGCAGGGGACCTCTACGAGCAGTACTTC. Translation gives CASSKLGAGDLYEQYF.

The V gene is TRBV27, the J gene TRBJ2-2; maybe TRBD1 (6 bases). Germline assignment: CDR1 MNHEY and CDR2 SMNVEV (reference sequence). The CDR3 runs to 13 residues. V was pared by 4 bases and J by 7 bases, with 10 bases between. As DNA, the CDR3 is TGTGCCAGCAGTTCAACAGGGTTCGGGGAGCTGTTTTTT. Amino acids: CASSSTGFGELFF.

Only a few counts were recorded for this clone. The V and J genes are TRBV4-1 and TRBJ2-5, with a tentative D call TRBD2 (6 bases). Germline CDR1 MGHRA, CDR2 YSYEKL. The length of the CDR3 is 13 residues. Between the trimmed V and J ends, which lost 4 bases and 9 bases, there was a span of 15 bases. CDR3 residues: CASSPGPGGSQYF. DNA for the CDR3: TGCGCCAGCAGCCCCGGGCCCGGAGGGTCCCAGTACTTC.

J is TRBJ2-7 and V is TRBV28; the match to TRBD1 covers 10 bases. This CDR3 region has 17 residues. Germline-derived CDR1 and CDR2 are MDHEN and SYDVKM. Trimming took 3 bases from V and 3 from J; bases not matched to a gene: 11. In DNA, the CDR3 is TGTGCCAGCAGTTTGAGGGACAGGGGCCGACGTTACTACGAGCAGTACTTC. Translating it yields CASSLRDRGRRYYEQYF.

This chain connects TRBV4-2 to TRBJ2-5, with D maybe TRBD1 (5 bases). The V end lost 0 bases, the J end lost 5 bases, and 13 bases lay between the germline ends. Germline V gene sequence: CDR1 LGHNA, CDR2 YNFKEQ. The CDR3 consists of 15 residues. The CDR3 loop reads CASSQEGAGGETQYF. CDR3 sequence (DNA): TGTGCCAGCAGCCAAGAAGGGGCCGGTGGGGAGACCCAGTACTTC.

J is TRBJ2-5 and V is TRBV6-1, with 14 bases aligning to TRBD2. This CDR3 region has 19 residues. The germline gives CDR1 MNHNS, CDR2 SASEGT. Unmatched junction bases numbered 15, after V lost 8 bases and J lost 1 base. CDR3 coding DNA: TGTGCCAGCCGTGGGCGGAGGACTAGCGGGGGGCCAATCCAAGAGACCCAGTACTTC. This encodes CASRGRRTSGGPIQETQYF.

The chain carries TRBV2 and TRBJ1-5, with D maybe TRBD1 (5 bases). Trimming removed 6 bases at V and 7 bases at J, with 19 bases between. Germline assignment: CDR1 SNHLY and CDR2 FYNNEI. There are 15 residues in the CDR3. The CDR3 loop reads CASRPRDGAGQPQHF. CDR3 sequence (DNA): TGTGCCAGCAGACCCCGGGACGGGGCGGGACAGCCCCAGCATTTT.